This T cell receptor (beta chain) derives from a study of control samples from healthy donors and cancer patients. TCRdb keeps only in-frame clones here, not all; method: immunoSEQ multiplex PCR. The sample gives about 130,000 clones, roughly 94% of which show up once; 13% to 15% is in the top ten. Sequenced: PBMCs. This TCR derives from a man aged 60-69 years with colorectal cancer.

The CDR3 sequence is CAWRVRVTANSPLHF. The CDR3 DNA reads TGTGCCTGGAGGGTACGAGTGACAGCCAATTCACCCCTCCACTTT. V usage is TRBV30 and J usage is TRBJ1-6, with D perhaps TRBD1 (5 bases). The V and J ends lost 3 bases and 7 bases respectively, with 16 bases between them. The CDR3 has 15 residues. Germline V lookup: CDR1 GTSNPN, CDR2 SVGIG (reference sequence).